The next 30 T cell receptor beta chains were all read from a single sample in a study of blood T cell repertoires in COVID-19. Assay used: immunoSEQ multiplex PCR; TCRdb lists only in-frame clones, some missing. Of about 340,000 clones listed, around 88% are singletons. Sequencing was carried out using peripheral blood. These receptors were taken from a man aged 25-40 years with active or convalescent COVID-19.

The V gene is TRBV19, the J gene TRBJ1-5; possibly TRBD1 for D (6 bases). The CDR3 length is 13 residues. Germline V gives CDR1 LNHDA, CDR2 SQIVND (reference sequence). The V and J ends lost 6 bases and 5 bases respectively, with 11 bases between them. The CDR3: CASSRQVYQPQHF. CDR3 DNA: TGTGCCAGTAGCCGACAGGTGTATCAGCCCCAGCATTTT. Full variable domain (rest looked up from reference TRBV19 and TRBJ1-5): DGGITQSPKYLFRKEGQNVTLSCEQNLNHDAMYWYRQDPGQGLRLIYYSQIVNDFQKGDIAEGYSVSREKKESFPLTVTSAQKNPTAFYLCASSRQVYQPQHFGDGTRLSIL.

This chain connects TRBV6-2 or TRBV6-3 to TRBJ2-2, with D maybe TRBD2 (5 bases). The ends were cut back, 6 bases at V and 3 bases at J, with 8 bases in the middle. CDR3 length equals 13 residues. Germline assignment: CDR1 MNHEY and CDR2 SVGEGT. The CDR3 bases are TGTGCCAGCAGCGAACTAGACACCGGGGAGCTGTTTTTT. Its protein product is CASSELDTGELFF.

The chain carries TRBV29-1 and TRBJ1-1; TRBD1 is a possible D gene (6 bases). Trimming removed 6 bases from V and 7 bases from J, with 15 bases in between. Germline V gives CDR1 SQVTM, CDR2 ANQGSEA. The CDR3 length is 12 residues. This CDR3 is CSVRDTPIEAFF. DNA for the CDR3: TGCAGCGTCCGGGACACCCCGATTGAAGCTTTCTTT.

This clone was detected a few times. V usage is TRBV30 and J usage is TRBJ1-5, with D possibly TRBD1 on 6 matching bases. Per the germline V gene, CDR1 is GTSNPN and CDR2 is SVGIG (reference sequence). V shed 5 bases and J shed 7 bases, with 12 bases lying between them. The CDR3 is made up of 12 amino acids. This CDR3 reads CAWGRDTQPQHF. The DNA of the CDR3 is TGTGCCTGGGGTAGGGACACCCAGCCCCAGCATTTT. The variable domain in full, with the rest retrieved from reference TRBV30 and TRBJ1-5, is SQTIHQWPATLVQPVGSPLSLECTVEGTSNPNLYWYRQAAGRGLQLLFYSVGIGQISSEVPQNLSASRPQDRQFILSSKKLLLSDSGFYLCAWGRDTQPQHFGDGTRLSIL.

The rearrangement uses TRBV19 and TRBJ1-6; 9 bases are shared with TRBD1. This CDR3 is 18 amino acids long. Trimming at V came to 6 bases and at J to 7 bases, leaving 16 bases not matched to a gene. Germline lookup yields CDR1 LNHDA and CDR2 SQIVND (reference sequence). Written as DNA, the CDR3 is TGTGCCAGTAGGCCGGGACAGGGATCTAACTATTGGAATTCACCCCTCCACTTT. As protein: CASRPGQGSNYWNSPLHF.

The J gene is TRBJ1-5, the V gene TRBV19, with a possible D match to TRBD1 (6 bases). The CDR3 loop spans 16 amino acids. CDR1 is LNHDA, CDR2 SQIVND, per germline (reference sequence). The V end was cut by 3 bases, the J end by 10 bases, with 22 bases between. The CDR3 DNA sequence: TGTGCCAGTAGTATTCGAAGATCAGGGGCCGGTTCACCCCAGCATTTT. Protein sequence: CASSIRRSGAGSPQHF.

The chain couples TRBV23-1 to TRBJ2-7; 10 bases align to TRBD1. TRBV23-1 is designated an ORF whose function remains uncertain. The CDR3 length is 15 residues. J was trimmed by 2 bases and V by 4 bases; bases with no gene match: 5. The CDR3 coding sequence is TGCGCCAGCAGTCGAGCGGGACAGGGGCCCTACGAGCAGTACTTC. Its translation: CASSRAGQGPYEQYF.

The CDR3 DNA is TGTGCCAGCAGCCCCAGGACAGGGTGGAGCAATCAGCCCCAGCATTTT. Amino acid sequence: CASSPRTGWSNQPQHF. This chain uses TRBV7-2 with TRBJ1-5, with 8 positions matching TRBD1. The CDR3 covers 16 residues. Looked up from germline, CDR1 is SGHTA and CDR2 is FQGNSA. V dropped 5 bases and J dropped 1; count of bases not matched to a gene: 7. Drawing the rest from reference TRBV7-2 and TRBJ1-5, the complete variable domain is GAGVSQSPSNKVTEKGKDVELRCDPISGHTALYWYRQSLGQGLEFLIYFQGNSAPDKSGLPSDRFSAERTGGSVSTLTIQRTQQEDSAVYLCASSPRTGWSNQPQHFGDGTRLSIL.

The J gene is TRBJ1-4, the V gene TRBV6-5; tentatively, D is TRBD1 (5 bases). Between the trimmed V and J ends, which lost 6 bases and 8 bases, there was a span of 19 bases. This CDR3 comprises 15 residues. Per germline, CDR1 MNHEY and CDR2 SVGAGI. This CDR3 is CASRPPGAGGEKLFF. The DNA of the CDR3 is TGTGCCAGCAGGCCCCCTGGGGCCGGGGGGGAAAAACTGTTTTTT.

This chain connects TRBV19 to TRBJ1-2; D gene unclear. The CDR3 covers 15 residues. V lost 4 bases to trimming and J lost 8 bases, with 20 bases between them. Germline V gene sequence: CDR1 LNHDA, CDR2 SQIVND (reference sequence). The DNA for the CDR3 is TGTGCCAGTAGTACCGTCATAACCAGTGTTGGCGGCTACACCTTC. It codes for CASSTVITSVGGYTF.

The rearrangement joins TRBV14 to TRBJ2-2; 9 bases map to TRBD2. The length of the CDR3 is 17 residues. With 4 bases clipped from V and 2 bases from J, the junction kept 8 bases outside the gene matches. Germline CDR1 is SGHDN and CDR2 is FVKESK. The DNA of the CDR3 is TGTGCCAGCAGCCCACTTCTAGCGGGGTCCAACACCGGGGAGCTGTTTTTT. Its translation is CASSPLLAGSNTGELFF.

The V gene is TRBV10-1, the J gene TRBJ2-7, with 8 bases fitting TRBD1. The CDR3 has 12 amino acids. V lost 9 bases to trimming and J lost 9 bases; unmatched junction nucleotides: 10. Looked up from germline, CDR1 is WNHNN and CDR2 is SYGVQD (reference sequence). The CDR3 protein is CASLGQGAGQYF. The CDR3 DNA reads TGCGCCAGTTTGGGCCAGGGGGCGGGGCAGTACTTC.

This clone came up once. CDR3 sequence reads: CAWLAGRINEQFF. CDR3 nucleotide sequence: TGTGCCTGGCTAGCGGGGAGAATCAATGAGCAGTTCTTC. The chain is built from TRBV30 and TRBJ2-1; 9 nucleotides line up with TRBD2. The germline CDR1 and CDR2 sequences are GTSNPN and SVGIG (reference sequence). The CDR3 covers 13 residues. The V and J ends lost 5 bases and 6 bases, in that order; junction bases with no gene match: 5. Looking up the rest from reference TRBV30 and TRBJ2-1 gives the full variable domain: SQTIHQWPATLVQPVGSPLSLECTVEGTSNPNLYWYRQAAGRGLQLLFYSVGIGQISSEVPQNLSASRPQDRQFILSSKKLLLSDSGFYLCAWLAGRINEQFFGPGTRLTVL.

CDR3 nucleotide sequence: TGTGCCAGCAGTCCGGGGGGGCACTCCTACGAGCAGTACTTC. It specifies CASSPGGHSYEQYF. V gene TRBV7-3 combines with J gene TRBJ2-7, with 8 nucleotides matching TRBD2. This CDR3 region has 14 residues. Germline values: CDR1 SGHTA, CDR2 FQGTGA. J was trimmed by 0 bases and V by 6 bases; bases with no gene match: 4.

The CDR3 DNA is TGTGCCAGCAGTTACGTTCGCAATGAGCAGTTCTTC. This sequence encodes CASSYVRNEQFF. This chain links TRBV6-2 or TRBV6-3 with TRBJ2-1; D is uncertain. CDR3 length: 12 residues. The V gene's germline CDR1 is MNHEY and CDR2 SVGEGT. V lost 2 bases and J lost 6, with 5 bases in between.

V is TRBV5-1 and J is TRBJ2-1, with a possible D match to TRBD2 (7 bases). This CDR3 contains 16 residues. In germline, CDR1 is SGHRS, CDR2 YFSETQ. V was cut by 0 bases and J by 8 bases, with 18 bases left in between. The CDR3 DNA sequence: TGCGCCAGCAGCTTGGAACGGGGAGGGGGGATCGATGAGCAGTTCTTC. This gives the protein CASSLERGGGIDEQFF. The variable domain in full, completed from reference TRBV5-1 and TRBJ2-1, reads KAGVTQTPRYLIKTRGQQVTLSCSPISGHRSVSWYQQTPGQGLQFLFEYFSETQRNKGNFPGRFSGRQFSNSRSEMNVSTLELGDSALYLCASSLERGGGIDEQFFGPGTRLTVL.

CDR3 loop: CAWRAPQGRAEAFF. The CDR3 DNA sequence: TGTGCCTGGAGGGCCCCTCAGGGGAGGGCTGAAGCTTTCTTT. This rearrangement joins TRBV30 to TRBJ1-1; D is perhaps TRBD1 (6 bases). CDR3 length: 14 amino acids. Trimming took off 3 bases at V and 6 bases at J, with 17 bases between the two ends. Germline CDR1 reads GTSNPN; CDR2 reads SVGIG (reference sequence).

Notes on this clone: Relative to the germline gene, one junction end is altered; a read error may explain this. The rearrangement uses TRBV4-1 and TRBJ1-1; a possible D gene is TRBD1 (5 bases). This CDR3 comprises 13 residues. Per the germline V gene, CDR1 is MGHRA and CDR2 is YSYEKL. CDR3 sequence: CASSRYGGSYERF. For the CDR3, the DNA is TGCGCCAGCAGCCGCTACGGGGGGAGCTACGAGCGATTT.

The chain joins TRBV23-1 to TRBJ1-5; 8 bases match TRBD1. TRBV23-1 is classed as an ORF, of uncertain function. The V gene end was trimmed by 2 bases and the J gene end by 4 bases; junction bases not matched to a gene: 4. The CDR3 consists of 15 residues. CDR3 in amino acids: CASSQPDRGNQPQHF. The CDR3 region has the DNA TGCGCCAGCAGTCAACCCGACAGGGGTAATCAGCCCCAGCATTTT.

In its sample, this clone was seen once. This chain joins TRBV7-9 and TRBJ1-4; 9 bases fit TRBD1. CDR1 SEHNR and CDR2 FQNEAQ come from the germline V gene (reference sequence). The CDR3 covers 14 residues. V trimming: 5 bases; J trimming: 5 bases; junction bases outside the gene matches: 3. The CDR3, as DNA: TGTGCCAGCAGCCCCGGGACAGGGAATGAAAAACTGTTTTTT. This codes for CASSPGTGNEKLFF.

The chain joins TRBV5-1 to TRBJ1-2, with 7 bases matching TRBD1. V shed 4 bases, J shed 2 bases, and the junction held 5 bases outside the gene matches. Germline CDR1 and CDR2: SGHRS and YFSETQ. The CDR3 totals 14 residues. The chain's CDR3 is CASSAGQLNYGYTF. In DNA form, the CDR3 reads TGCGCCAGCAGCGCGGGACAGCTGAACTATGGCTACACCTTC.

The count of this clone is one. The genes are TRBV21-1 and TRBJ2-7; the DNA was not used to check the table's D call, TRBD2. TRBV21-1 counts as a pseudogene. This CDR3 has 16 residues. The CDR3 region is CASSKALQRCCKEQYF. The DNA for the CDR3 is TGTGCCAGCAGCAAAGCGCTTCAGCGATGTTGTAAAGAGCAGTACTTC.

The chain recombines TRBV6-5 with TRBJ1-5, with D unclear. The CDR3 loop spans 13 amino acids. V was cut by 3 bases and J by 7 bases, with 10 bases left in between. Germline loops: CDR1 MNHEY, CDR2 SVGAGI. Here the CDR3 DNA reads TGTGCCAGCAGTTATTGGGTGGGCCAGCCCCAGCATTTT. It is translated as CASSYWVGQPQHF.

This chain uses TRBV7-2 with TRBJ1-6; no definite D call. The V end was cut by 1 base, the J end by 2 bases, with 12 bases between. The CDR3 has 17 amino acids. Germline CDR1 is SGHTA and CDR2 is FQGNSA. The CDR3 protein is CASSLVPRLAYNSPLHF. The CDR3, as DNA: TGTGCCAGCAGCTTAGTACCGCGGCTAGCCTATAATTCACCCCTCCACTTT. Looking up the rest from reference TRBV7-2 and TRBJ1-6 gives the full variable domain: GAGVSQSPSNKVTEKGKDVELRCDPISGHTALYWYRQSLGQGLEFLIYFQGNSAPDKSGLPSDRFSAERTGGSVSTLTIQRTQQEDSAVYLCASSLVPRLAYNSPLHFGNGTRLTVT.

The V and J genes are TRBV5-4 and TRBJ2-5, with D tentatively TRBD1 (5 bases). The CDR3 is made up of 14 amino acids. Germline V lookup: CDR1 SGHNT, CDR2 YYREEE (reference sequence). Deletions cut 2 bases from V and 5 bases from J, with 13 bases between. The CDR3 sequence is CASSLMGRSETQYF. The DNA of the CDR3 is TGTGCCAGCAGCTTAATGGGGCGTTCGGAGACCCAGTACTTC.

The chain's CDR3 is CSVEKGGGGSYGYTF. In DNA form, the CDR3 reads TGCAGCGTTGAGAAGGGCGGGGGAGGGAGCTATGGCTACACCTTC. V is TRBV29-1 and J is TRBJ1-2; D perhaps matches TRBD1 (5 bases). Germline lookup yields CDR1 SQVTM and CDR2 ANQGSEA. V was trimmed by 3 bases and J by 4 bases, leaving 18 bases between them. The CDR3 sequence is 15 residues long.

Written as DNA, the CDR3 is TGTGCCATCAGCCTAAACAGGGGCGATAATGAAAAACTGTTTTTT. As protein: CAISLNRGDNEKLFF. This chain links TRBV10-3 with TRBJ1-4, with 7 bases lining up with TRBD1. Germline V gene sequence: CDR1 ENHRY, CDR2 SYGVKD. Trimming took 6 bases from V and 4 from J; bases not matched to a gene: 8. CDR3 size: 15 residues.

V and J are TRBV18 and TRBJ2-7; 11 bases line up with TRBD2. This CDR3 is built from 14 residues. Losses at the gene ends were 6 bases for V and 0 bases for J; bases not matched to a gene: 1. Germline V gives CDR1 KGHSH, CDR2 LQKENI. CDR3 coding DNA: TGTGCCAGCTCGGGGACTAGCGGCTCCTACGAGCAGTACTTC. Translating it yields CASSGTSGSYEQYF.

The V and J genes are TRBV15 and TRBJ2-1; TRBD1 aligns across 9 bases. V shed 1 base and J 3 bases; nucleotides not matched to a gene: 4. This CDR3 region has 16 residues. In germline, CDR1 is LNHNV, CDR2 YYDKDF (reference sequence). The CDR3 nucleotides read TGTGCCACCAGCAGAGTGGGGACAGGGAACTACAATGAGCAGTTCTTC. Protein product: CATSRVGTGNYNEQFF.

This chain links TRBV5-1 with TRBJ2-1; 10 bases line up with TRBD1. There are 16 residues in the CDR3. Germline V gene sequence: CDR1 SGHRS, CDR2 YFSETQ. V dropped 0 bases and J dropped 7; count of bases not matched to a gene: 7. The DNA of the CDR3 is TGCGCCAGCAGCTTGGCCCCGGGACAGGGGTTGAATGAGCAGTTCTTC. It yields the protein CASSLAPGQGLNEQFF.